What follows are 19 T cell receptor beta chains derived from one specimen sequenced in a study of early stage breast cancer tumors. Sequencing was performed with immunoSEQ multiplex PCR; in TCRdb, only in-frame clones are kept and a portion is missing. The table has more than 60,000 clones, more than 65% seen once. Sequenced material: blood. The receptor source for this set is a person between 55 and 69 years old with breast cancer.

The rearrangement uses TRBV19 and TRBJ2-3, with 9 nucleotides matching TRBD2. Germline lookup yields CDR1 LNHDA and CDR2 SQIVND (reference sequence). The CDR3 length is 14 residues. V dropped 5 bases and J dropped 8; count of bases not matched to a gene: 8. The CDR3 nucleotides are TGTGCCAGTAGTGTTAGCGGGGGCCCAGGTACGCAGTATTTT. Translation: CASSVSGGPGTQYF.

The V gene is TRBV4-2, the J gene TRBJ2-3, with D maybe TRBD1 (7 bases). Germline assignment: CDR1 LGHNA and CDR2 YNFKEQ. Trimming pared 4 bases from V and 5 bases from J, leaving 13 bases between. This CDR3 comprises 14 residues. For the CDR3, the DNA is TGTGCCAGCAGCCCAGGGGGTAGCGGAGATACGCAGTATTTT. As protein: CASSPGGSGDTQYF.

The chain joins TRBV18 to TRBJ1-5, with a tentative D call TRBD1 (6 bases). Trimming left V 3 bases short and J 3 bases short, with 15 bases between. CDR3 length equals 16 residues. CDR1 and CDR2 from the germline V gene are KGHSH and LQKENI. CDR3 nucleotides: TGTGCCAGCTCACCCGAGGCGACAGGCCTCAATCAGCCCCAGCATTTT. Encoded protein: CASSPEATGLNQPQHF.

This chain links TRBV18 with TRBJ2-5, with 9 bases identical to TRBD2. The CDR3 length is 16 residues. Germline CDR1 KGHSH, CDR2 LQKENI. Trimming at V came to 1 base and at J to 2 bases, leaving 5 bases not matched to a gene. The CDR3 protein is CASSPRVAGGQETQYF. DNA for the CDR3: TGTGCCAGCTCACCACGGGTCGCGGGAGGGCAAGAGACCCAGTACTTC.

The genes are TRBV5-5 and TRBJ1-4; possibly TRBD1 for D (5 bases). V was pared by 0 bases and J by 3 bases, with 9 bases between. Germline CDR1 and CDR2: SGHKS and YYEKEE (reference sequence). The CDR3 extends over 15 amino acids. CDR3 nucleotide sequence: TGTGCCAGCAGCTTGGCCCCAGGGCCTAATGAAAAACTGTTTTTT. Translated, it gives CASSLAPGPNEKLFF.

The chain couples TRBV11-3 to TRBJ2-7; D remains ambiguous. CDR1 is SGHNT, CDR2 YENEEA, per germline. Trimming removed 5 bases at V and 3 bases at J, with 11 bases between. The CDR3 consists of 13 residues. The CDR3 coding sequence is TGTGCCAGCAGCCCAGGACCAAGCTACGAGCAGTACTTC. It yields the protein CASSPGPSYEQYF.

This clone showed up just a few times. DNA for the CDR3: TGTGCCAGCAGCTTACTTGTGAGCTCCTACAATGAGCAGTTCTTC. It yields the protein CASSLLVSSYNEQFF. V usage is TRBV11-2 and J usage is TRBJ2-1; D unresolved. Germline CDR1 reads SGHAT; CDR2 reads FQNNGV. This CDR3 comprises 15 residues. Deletions cut 2 bases from V and 0 bases from J, with 8 bases between.

V and J are TRBV27 and TRBJ2-7, with D possibly matching TRBD1 (5 bases). Trimming stripped 2 bases from V and 6 bases from J, with 14 bases between. CDR1 is MNHEY, CDR2 SMNVEV, per germline (reference sequence). This CDR3 spans 14 amino acids. The CDR3 reads CASSLGAGLVEQYF. CDR3 sequence (DNA): TGTGCCAGCAGTTTAGGGGCAGGGCTGGTCGAGCAGTACTTC.

V gene TRBV5-1 combines with J gene TRBJ1-1; 8 bases are a match to TRBD1. V was clipped by 4 bases and J by 2 bases; unmatched bases: 7. Germline assignment: CDR1 SGHRS and CDR2 YFSETQ. This CDR3 spans 15 amino acids. Written as DNA, the CDR3 is TGCGCCAGCAGCCCACAGGGGGTTAGTAACACTGAAGCTTTCTTT. This codes for CASSPQGVSNTEAFF.

The chain combines TRBV19 with TRBJ1-4; D possibly corresponds to TRBD1 (6 bases). V was shortened by 6 bases and J by 2 bases, with 13 bases between the two germline ends. This CDR3 comprises 15 residues. Looked up from germline, CDR1 is LNHDA and CDR2 is SQIVND (reference sequence). CDR3 loop: CASSDRGGTNEKLFF. The CDR3 DNA sequence: TGTGCCAGTAGCGACCGGGGGGGCACTAATGAAAAACTGTTTTTT.

The chain employs TRBV7-9 and TRBJ2-7, with D uncertain. CDR1 and CDR2 from the germline V gene are SEHNR and FQNEAQ (reference sequence). Trimming left V 8 bases short and J 7 bases short, with 21 bases between. The length of the CDR3 is 14 residues. The CDR3 nucleotides are TGTGCCAGCGGCCCCCCGGCCCGATCGGGTGAGCAGTACTTC. Amino acid sequence: CASGPPARSGEQYF.

This clone turned up a few times. V usage is TRBV7-9 and J usage is TRBJ1-2; the D is unclear. With 2 bases removed from V and 3 bases from J, the gap between germline ends came to 7 bases. Looked up from germline, CDR1 is SEHNR and CDR2 is FQNEAQ (reference sequence). The CDR3 consists of 13 residues. This CDR3 reads CASSLQRDYGYTF. DNA for the CDR3: TGTGCCAGCAGCTTACAGAGGGACTATGGCTACACCTTC.

The chain joins TRBV19 to TRBJ2-3; 9 bases match TRBD2. The germline V gene has CDR1 LNHDA and CDR2 SQIVND (reference sequence). This CDR3 is built from 13 residues. V was pared by 5 bases and J by 4 bases, with 1 base of the junction left unmatched. The CDR3 here is CASSVAGADTQYF. CDR3 nucleotide sequence: TGTGCCAGTAGTGTAGCGGGGGCAGATACGCAGTATTTT.

This chain links TRBV2 with TRBJ2-1; D not resolved. The CDR3 runs 14 residues. V was shortened by 5 bases and J by 8 bases, with 16 bases between the two germline ends. The germline CDR1 and CDR2 sequences are SNHLY and FYNNEI. The chain's CDR3 is CASSTLIGLDEQFF. CDR3 DNA: TGTGCCAGCAGTACTCTGATCGGCCTGGATGAGCAGTTCTTC.

The chain uses TRBV5-6 and TRBJ2-1, with 7 positions matching TRBD1. Germline V gene sequence: CDR1 SGHDT, CDR2 YYEEEE. The junction had 4 bases not matched to a gene; V was cut back by 4 bases and J by 9 bases. The CDR3 sequence is 12 residues long. The CDR3 DNA is TGTGCCAGCAGCCCGGGGACAGCTGAGCAGTTCTTC. Its protein is CASSPGTAEQFF.

This clone was counted a few times. The same CDR3 also results from other DNA sequences found in this sample. The gene calls are TRBV6-1 and TRBJ1-5; unclear D gene. The CDR3 covers 15 residues. Germline CDR1 MNHNS, CDR2 SASEGT. The V gene lost 0 bases and the J gene lost 4 bases, with 10 bases spanning the gap. The CDR3 DNA is TGTGCCAGCAGTGAAGCCGGGCAGCAAAATCAGCCCCAGCATTTT. This gives the protein CASSEAGQQNQPQHF.

V gene TRBV7-2 combines with J gene TRBJ2-7; possibly TRBD1 for D (5 bases). Per germline, CDR1 SGHTA and CDR2 FQGNSA. There are 13 residues in the CDR3. Trimming pared 1 base from V and 3 bases from J, leaving 7 bases between. This chain's CDR3 is CASSLGRDYEQYF. CDR3 nucleotide sequence: TGTGCCAGCAGCTTAGGCAGGGACTACGAGCAGTACTTC.

This clone was seen a single time. This rearrangement joins TRBV7-2 to TRBJ2-7; D is undetermined. Germline CDR1 and CDR2: SGHTA and FQGNSA. The CDR3 extends over 14 amino acids. Trimming removed 5 bases from V and 2 bases from J, with 13 bases in between. CDR3 DNA: TGTGCCAGCAGCCAAAGTAGGTCGGCCTACGAGCAGTACTTC. It specifies CASSQSRSAYEQYF.

The chain uses TRBV9 and TRBJ1-1; D might be TRBD1 (5 bases). The germline V gene encodes CDR1 SGDLS and CDR2 YYNGEE. The CDR3 runs to 14 residues. V was shortened by 2 bases and J by 1 base, with 9 bases between the two germline ends. In DNA form, the CDR3 reads TGTGCCAGCAGCGTCCGGGGGTCGAACACTGAAGCTTTCTTT. It translates to CASSVRGSNTEAFF.